The 32 T cell receptor beta chains reported below all come from one sample, sequenced in a study of OX40 agonist ivuxolimab in advanced cancers. Library method: the immunoSEQ multiplex PCR assay. In its TCRdb copy, this immuneACCESS table keeps in-frame sequences only and misses some clones. Where compared with another copy, unresolved V genes explain less than half of these, and the others have no known cause. This sample comprises about 20,000 clones, 70% to 85% of them detected only once. 16% of the sample belongs to the ten largest clones. The starting material was CD4+ or CD8+ T cells sorted from blood, obtained in a trial of the OX40 agonist ivuxolimab. The source of these receptors is an adult with an advanced solid tumor such as melanoma, head and neck, liver or kidney cancer.

This clone is medium-sized. The V gene is TRBV4-3, the J gene TRBJ1-2, with 11 bases matching TRBD1. This CDR3 contains 14 residues. Trimming took 3 bases from V and 10 from J; bases not matched to a gene: 7. The germline CDR1 and CDR2 sequences are LGHNA and YSLEER. This CDR3 reads CASSHGRDRGFYTF. CDR3 sequence (DNA): TGCGCCAGCAGCCATGGGAGGGACAGGGGGTTCTACACCTTC.

The CDR3 DNA follows: TGCGCCAGCAGCTTGGCGGACAGGGACGTTCGTGGCTACACCTTC. Encoded protein: CASSLADRDVRGYTF. The chain joins TRBV5-1 to TRBJ1-2, with 8 bases fitting TRBD1. Per the germline V gene, CDR1 is SGHRS and CDR2 is YFSETQ. The CDR3 covers 15 residues. The J segment lost 7 bases and the V segment lost 0 bases, leaving 8 bases of the junction unmatched.

V and J are TRBV13 and TRBJ2-4, with D tentatively TRBD1 (6 bases). This CDR3 region has 16 residues. Trimming pared 6 bases from V and 0 bases from J, leaving 15 bases between. Germline-derived CDR1 and CDR2 are PRHDT and FYEKMQ (reference sequence). CDR3 sequence (DNA): TGTGCCAGCAGTGATCGAGGGACATTAGCCAAAAACATTCAGTACTTC. This sequence encodes CASSDRGTLAKNIQYF.

This CDR3 reads CASSSQGNEQFF. Here the CDR3 DNA reads TGTGCCAGCAGCTCACAGGGGAATGAGCAGTTCTTC. The rearrangement uses TRBV7-6 and TRBJ2-1, with 7 bases lining up with TRBD1. V gave up 4 bases and J gave up 7 bases; unmatched junction bases: 1. The CDR3 has 12 amino acids. The germline V gene has CDR1 SGHVS and CDR2 FNYEAQ.

This chain uses TRBV9 with TRBJ2-1, with 8 nucleotides matching TRBD2. This CDR3 region has 15 residues. With V trimmed by 4 bases and J by 5 bases, 8 bases remained unmatched. Germline V lookup: CDR1 SGDLS, CDR2 YYNGEE. The CDR3 region is CASSPQRGRDNEQFF. Here the CDR3 DNA reads TGTGCCAGCAGCCCACAGCGGGGGCGGGACAATGAGCAGTTCTTC.

The chain combines TRBV5-1 with TRBJ2-7; 9 bases agree with TRBD1. The CDR3 length is 14 residues. Germline assignment: CDR1 SGHRS and CDR2 YFSETQ. V dropped 7 bases and J dropped 5; count of bases not matched to a gene: 10. The CDR3 DNA is TGCGCCAGCTGGCGCGGGACAGGGATGGACGAGCAGTACTTC. Its translation: CASWRGTGMDEQYF.

The chain joins TRBV12-5 to TRBJ2-2; TRBD1 matches 7 bases. The CDR3 extends over 18 amino acids. V lost 3 bases and J lost 0; bases outside the gene matches: 10. Germline CDR1 reads LGHNT; CDR2 reads FRNRAP. DNA of the CDR3: TGTGCTAGTGGTTTCATGGTGAGGCAGGGGGCGAACACCGGGGAGCTGTTTTTT. Protein: CASGFMVRQGANTGELFF.

This chain uses TRBV2 with TRBJ2-2; D gene uncertain. Between the trimmed V and J ends, which lost 4 bases and 0 bases, there was a span of 15 bases. Germline loops: CDR1 SNHLY, CDR2 FYNNEI. CDR3 length: 17 amino acids. CDR3 sequence reads: CASSVPERIANTGELFF. CDR3 DNA sequence: TGTGCCAGCAGTGTCCCAGAAAGAATCGCGAACACCGGGGAGCTGTTTTTT.

A few counts support this clone. The chain combines TRBV4-3 with TRBJ2-5; TRBD2 matches at 9 bases. V was pared by 5 bases and J by 5 bases, with 9 bases of the junction left unmatched. The CDR3 contains 15 residues. Looked up from germline, CDR1 is LGHNA and CDR2 is YSLEER. CDR3 loop: CASSSLAGEAETQYF. The CDR3 DNA is TGCGCCAGCAGCTCCTTAGCGGGGGAGGCTGAGACCCAGTACTTC.

The V gene is TRBV7-6, the J gene TRBJ2-6, with 7 nucleotides matching TRBD1. V lost 3 bases to trimming and J lost 0 bases; unmatched junction nucleotides: 5. Germline V CDR1 and CDR2: SGHVS, FNYEAQ. This CDR3 is 17 amino acids long. In DNA form, the CDR3 reads TGTGCCAGCAGCTTGGGACAGACCGTCTCTGGGGCCAACGTCCTGACTTTC. Amino acid sequence: CASSLGQTVSGANVLTF. The whole variable domain, remainder taken from reference TRBV7-6 and TRBJ2-6, is GAGVSQSPRYKVTKRGQDVALRCDPISGHVSLYWYRQALGQGPEFLTYFNYEAQQDKSGLPNDRFSAERPEGSISTLTIQRTEQRDSAMYRCASSLGQTVSGANVLTFGAGSRLTVL.

The chain employs TRBV7-9 and TRBJ2-5; D might be TRBD1 (6 bases). The germline V gene encodes CDR1 SEHNR and CDR2 FQNEAQ (reference sequence). The CDR3 totals 13 residues. V shed 4 bases and J shed 4 bases, with 10 bases lying between them. This CDR3 reads CASSYQGLETQYF. DNA for the CDR3: TGTGCCAGCAGCTACCAGGGGTTAGAGACCCAGTACTTC.

In its sample, this clone was seen once. This chain uses TRBV18 with TRBJ1-1; D gene uncertain. The CDR3 is 15 residues long. V was clipped by 2 bases and J by 8 bases, with 18 bases between them. In germline, CDR1 is KGHSH, CDR2 LQKENI. The CDR3 sequence is CASSPGGRRGEEAFF. Written as DNA, the CDR3 is TGTGCCAGCTCACCAGGCGGTCGGCGGGGTGAGGAAGCTTTCTTT.

The chain has TRBV9 and TRBJ2-5; D is possibly TRBD2 (6 bases). The ends were cut back, 2 bases at V and 1 base at J, with 9 bases in the middle. This CDR3 spans 14 amino acids. Germline V lookup: CDR1 SGDLS, CDR2 YYNGEE. In DNA, the CDR3 is TGTGCCAGCAGCGTGGGGGGTTTCCAAGAGACCCAGTACTTC. Translation: CASSVGGFQETQYF.

The chain combines TRBV6-1 with TRBJ2-7, with 8 nucleotides matching TRBD1. The length of the CDR3 is 14 residues. After removal of 3 bases from V and 6 bases from J, the junction contained 7 bases not matched to a gene. Germline V gene data show CDR1 as MNHNS and CDR2 as SASEGT. The CDR3 region has the DNA TGTGCCAGCAGTGAGTGGCAGGGGGCCGGCGAGCAGTACTTC. Translating gives CASSEWQGAGEQYF.

The chain joins TRBV5-4 to TRBJ1-2, with D perhaps TRBD1 (5 bases). The V and J ends lost 4 bases and 8 bases respectively, with 18 bases between them. This CDR3 has 14 amino acids. Germline V gene data show CDR1 as SGHNT and CDR2 as YYREEE (reference sequence). The CDR3 nucleotides are TGTGCCAGCAGCCTTAGGGGTCCCGATGAGGGCTACACCTTC. Its translation is CASSLRGPDEGYTF.

This rearrangement joins TRBV15 to TRBJ1-5, with unresolved D. The CDR3 sequence is 13 residues long. The V and J ends lost 3 bases and 4 bases respectively, with 7 bases between them. Germline values: CDR1 LNHNV, CDR2 YYDKDF (reference sequence). The CDR3 nucleotides read TGTGCCACCAGCAGGGACCTGAATCAGCCCCAGCATTTT. Amino acid sequence: CATSRDLNQPQHF.

This clone is medium-sized (0.01 to 0.1%) by share. The chain recombines TRBV27 with TRBJ2-4; D unresolved. V was trimmed by 3 bases and J by 6 bases, leaving 3 bases between them. The CDR3 covers 11 residues. Germline lookup yields CDR1 MNHEY and CDR2 SMNVEV (reference sequence). The CDR3 is CASSLGNIQYF. The CDR3 coding sequence is TGTGCCAGCAGTTTGGGAAACATTCAGTACTTC.

The genes are TRBV6-1 and TRBJ2-7; maybe TRBD2 (5 bases). Germline V gene lookup returns CDR1 MNHNS and CDR2 SASEGT. Trimming cost V 10 bases and J 1 base, with 14 bases left between them. The CDR3 contains 13 residues. The CDR3 bases are TGTGCCACTCGGGCGGGCCTTTCCTACGAGCAGTACTTC. It is translated as CATRAGLSYEQYF.

The chain combines TRBV9 with TRBJ2-5, with 14 bases fitting TRBD2. Trimming removed 0 bases from V and 3 bases from J; junction bases left unmatched: 1. The CDR3 length is 16 residues. The germline CDR1 and CDR2 sequences are SGDLS and YYNGEE. The DNA for the CDR3 is TGTGCCAGCAGCGTAGAGGGACTAGCGGGGGAAGAGACCCAGTACTTC. Translated: CASSVEGLAGEETQYF.

V and J are TRBV2 and TRBJ2-3, with TRBD2 identical over 11 bases. CDR3 length equals 14 residues. The V and J ends lost 6 bases and 6 bases, in that order; junction bases with no gene match: 5. Germline V lookup: CDR1 SNHLY, CDR2 FYNNEI. Written as DNA, the CDR3 is TGTGCCAGCAGCTCTAGCGGGGGGTGGGATACGCAGTATTTT. It translates to CASSSSGGWDTQYF.

CDR3 loop: CASSYSGQSNTEAFF. CDR3 sequence (DNA): TGTGCCAGCAGTTACTCGGGGCAATCGAACACTGAAGCTTTCTTT. V is TRBV6-5 and J is TRBJ1-1, with a tentative D call TRBD1 (5 bases). The CDR3 has 15 residues. Per germline, CDR1 MNHEY and CDR2 SVGAGI. V was shortened by 0 bases and J by 1 base, with 9 bases between the two germline ends.

The chain has TRBV12-5 and TRBJ1-2; TRBD1 matches at 9 bases. After removal of 0 bases from V and 4 bases from J, the junction contained 9 bases not matched to a gene. CDR1 and CDR2 (germline): LGHNT, FRNRAP. This CDR3 comprises 17 residues. The CDR3 reads CASGLVLRDRDGYGYTF. Written as DNA, the CDR3 is TGTGCTAGTGGTTTGGTGCTCCGGGACAGGGATGGCTATGGCTACACCTTC.

The gene calls are TRBV7-8 and TRBJ2-5, with D possibly TRBD1 on 6 matching bases. CDR1 is SGHVS and CDR2 is FQNEAQ in the germline V gene. The CDR3 has 14 residues. V lost 0 bases and J 6 bases, leaving 11 bases between the germline ends. CDR3 protein: CASSLAVRGQTQYF. CDR3 in DNA: TGTGCCAGCAGCTTAGCAGTCAGGGGACAGACCCAGTACTTC.

This chain connects TRBV5-4 to TRBJ1-4, with D uncertain. V lost 3 bases and J lost 6, with 12 bases in between. Per the germline V gene, CDR1 is SGHNT and CDR2 is YYREEE (reference sequence). The CDR3 is 14 amino acids. CDR3 amino acids: CASSYSQLDEKLFF. The CDR3 nucleotides are TGTGCCAGCAGCTACAGCCAACTGGATGAAAAACTGTTTTTT.

This clone is labeled medium-sized (0.01 to 0.1%). The chain carries TRBV30 and TRBJ2-5; TRBD2 might be the D (7 bases). Germline CDR1 GTSNPN, CDR2 SVGIG (reference sequence). The CDR3 spans 14 residues. Trimming stripped 4 bases from V and 5 bases from J, with 17 bases between. The CDR3 loop reads CAWTWGGNQETQYF. The CDR3 DNA is TGTGCCTGGACGTGGGGGGGCAATCAGGAGACCCAGTACTTC.

This rearrangement joins TRBV19 to TRBJ2-7; D is perhaps TRBD1 (6 bases). This CDR3 is 14 amino acids long. The germline V gene has CDR1 LNHDA and CDR2 SQIVND (reference sequence). V was cut by 6 bases and J by 4 bases, with 16 bases left in between. The CDR3 nucleotides read TGTGCCAGTAGCGCCCGGGACAAATTTTACGAGCAGTACTTC. Translated: CASSARDKFYEQYF.

CDR3 DNA: TGCGCCAGCAGCTTGATCGGGGCAACTAATGAAAAACTGTTTTTT. This sequence encodes CASSLIGATNEKLFF. The genes are TRBV5-1 and TRBJ1-4; the D is unclear. V was clipped by 1 base and J by 0 bases, with 7 bases between them. This CDR3 has 15 residues. Looked up from germline, CDR1 is SGHRS and CDR2 is YFSETQ.

The chain links TRBV5-1 to TRBJ1-1; D gene unclear. CDR1 is SGHRS and CDR2 is YFSETQ in the germline V gene. With 5 bases removed from V and 4 bases from J, the gap between germline ends came to 15 bases. This CDR3 spans 14 amino acids. The CDR3 sequence is CASRFEGSSTEAFF. In DNA, the CDR3 is TGCGCCAGCAGATTTGAAGGGAGCTCCACTGAAGCTTTCTTT. Combining the CDR3 with reference TRBV5-1 and TRBJ1-1 gives the whole variable domain KAGVTQTPRYLIKTRGQQVTLSCSPISGHRSVSWYQQTPGQGLQFLFEYFSETQRNKGNFPGRFSGRQFSNSRSEMNVSTLELGDSALYLCASRFEGSSTEAFFGQGTRLTVV.

This clone came up once. The chain links TRBV6-5 to TRBJ2-7, with 12 bases aligning to TRBD1. V lost 4 bases and J lost 3; bases outside the gene matches: 4. CDR3 length: 15 residues. The germline V gene has CDR1 MNHEY and CDR2 SVGAGI. The CDR3 DNA reads as TGTGCCAGCAGTTCCGGGACAGGGGGCGGCTACGAGCAGTACTTC. As protein: CASSSGTGGGYEQYF.

The chain joins TRBV7-6 to TRBJ2-7, with D tentatively TRBD2 (5 bases). Trimming removed 1 base from V and 0 bases from J, with 13 bases in between. This CDR3 spans 16 amino acids. Germline V lookup: CDR1 SGHVS, CDR2 FNYEAQ. The CDR3 loop is CASSLGSGFSSYEQYF. CDR3 DNA sequence: TGTGCCAGCAGCTTAGGATCGGGATTCAGCTCCTACGAGCAGTACTTC. The whole variable domain, remainder taken from reference TRBV7-6 and TRBJ2-7, is GAGVSQSPRYKVTKRGQDVALRCDPISGHVSLYWYRQALGQGPEFLTYFNYEAQQDKSGLPNDRFSAERPEGSISTLTIQRTEQRDSAMYRCASSLGSGFSSYEQYFGPGTRLTVT.

The V call is TRBV5-4, the J call TRBJ2-1; 9 bases align to TRBD2. The CDR3 has 15 residues. The germline V gene has CDR1 SGHNT and CDR2 YYREEE (reference sequence). V shed 3 bases and J 6 bases; nucleotides not matched to a gene: 7. CDR3 DNA: TGTGCCAGCAGCTCTGCGGGGGGGCTGATCAATGAGCAGTTCTTC. Encoded protein: CASSSAGGLINEQFF.

The chain combines TRBV7-8 with TRBJ1-2, with D perhaps TRBD1 (5 bases). The ends were cut back, 6 bases at V and 12 bases at J, with 20 bases in the middle. CDR1 and CDR2 from the germline V gene are SGHVS and FQNEAQ. The CDR3 sequence is 13 residues long. The CDR3 nucleotides are TGTGCCAGCAGTTCCTCGAACGGGGGAAGGAACACCTTC. Residues: CASSSSNGGRNTF.